These T cell receptor beta chains were read from a single sample in a study of cytomegalovirus exposure and HLA in healthy donors. Clones were read by immunoSEQ multiplex PCR, and TCRdb kept only the in-frame ones, dropping some. The data contain tens of thousands of clones, more than 80% of them singletons. The sequenced sample consisted of PBMCs. Receptors originate from a man younger than 30 in good health and CMV-seronegative. Both conserved end residues are part of each CDR3. D genes are given only for firm matches. Clone size appears in some rows only: once, few, many, or a class for an expanded clone.

J: TRBJ2-7
D: TRBD2
V: TRBV11-2
size: -
length: 16
DNA: TGTGCCAGCAGTTACGACTTTAGCGGGAGAGTCTACGAGCAGTACTTC
CDR3: CASSYDFSGRVYEQYF

J: TRBJ2-1
D: TRBD2
V: TRBV27
size: -
length: 14
DNA: TGTGCCAGCAGTTTGAGGGAAGGGGCGGGAGCGCAGTTCTTC
CDR3: CASSLREGAGAQFF

J: TRBJ2-7
D: TRBD2
V: TRBV11-2
size: once
length: 14
DNA: TGTGCCAGCAGCTCTAGCGGGAGACCCTACGAGCAGTACTTC
CDR3: CASSSSGRPYEQYF

J: TRBJ2-5
D: -
V: TRBV5-6
size: -
length: 13
DNA: TGTGCCAGCAGCTTGCAAGGGGGAGAGACCCAGTACTTC
CDR3: CASSLQGGETQYF

J: TRBJ2-1
D: TRBD1
V: TRBV15
size: -
length: 20
DNA: TGTGCCACCAGCAGAGATAGGGGGACAGGGGGCGAAGGCGACAGGCATGAGCAGTTCTTC
CDR3: CATSRDRGTGGEGDRHEQFF

J: TRBJ2-1
D: TRBD2
V: TRBV27
size: once
length: 19
DNA: TGTGCCAGCAACGGACCGGGGACTAGCGGGAGAGTTGGTTTTAATGAGCAGTTCTTC
CDR3: CASNGPGTSGRVGFNEQFF

J: TRBJ1-2
D: -
V: TRBV29-1
size: -
length: 12
DNA: TGCAGCGCAGAGCCGGGACAAGGAGGCTACACCTTC
CDR3: CSAEPGQGGYTF

J: TRBJ2-6
D: TRBD2
V: TRBV13
size: -
length: 20
DNA: TGTGCCAGCAGTCGTTACCGTAGGACTAGCGGGAGGGGCGGGGCCAACGTCCTGACTTTC
CDR3: CASSRYRRTSGRGGANVLTF

J: TRBJ1-5
D: TRBD1
V: TRBV11-2
size: -
length: 12
DNA: TGTGCCAGCAGCTTAGGACAGGGAGCCCAGCATTTT
CDR3: CASSLGQGAQHF

J: TRBJ1-2
D: TRBD1
V: TRBV11-2
size: -
length: 16
DNA: TGTGCCAGCAGCTTAAACGACCTCCCAGGGGGCTATGGCTACACCTTC
CDR3: CASSLNDLPGGYGYTF

J: TRBJ1-5
D: -
V: TRBV7-2
size: -
length: 14
DNA: TGTGCCAGCAGCTTGAATGGGGGCCAACAGCCCCAGCATTTT
CDR3: CASSLNGGQQPQHF

J: TRBJ2-5
D: TRBD2
V: TRBV28
size: -
length: 16
DNA: TGTGCCAGCAGTTTTGTCCTAGCGGGAGGGCCGGAGACCCAGTACTTC
CDR3: CASSFVLAGGPETQYF

J: TRBJ2-7
D: TRBD1
V: TRBV4-3
size: -
length: 15
DNA: TGCGCCAGCAGCCAAGTTTGGACAGGGGCCGCCGAGCAGTACTTC
CDR3: CASSQVWTGAAEQYF

J: TRBJ2-3
D: -
V: TRBV6-5
size: -
length: 15
DNA: TGTGCCAGCAGTTACGATCTAGTCCGGGCAGATACGCAGTATTTT
CDR3: CASSYDLVRADTQYF

J: TRBJ1-2
D: TRBD1
V: TRBV6-5
size: -
length: 13
DNA: TGTGCCAGCAGCCGAGGGGGCGCGGGAGGCTACACCTTC
CDR3: CASSRGGAGGYTF

J: TRBJ2-7
D: -
V: TRBV15
size: -
length: 16
DNA: TGTGCCACCAGCAGAGCCCGCCGGGCGGGTGGCTACGAGCAGTACTTC
CDR3: CATSRARRAGGYEQYF

J: TRBJ2-1
D: TRBD2
V: TRBV27
size: -
length: 15
DNA: TGTGCCAGCGGATCCGGGACTAGCTTTTACAATGAGCAGTTCTTC
CDR3: CASGSGTSFYNEQFF

J: TRBJ1-5
D: TRBD1
V: TRBV6-1
size: -
length: 18
DNA: TGTGCCAGCAGTGGCAGACAGGGAGCTGCTTTGAGCAATCAGCCCCAGCATTTT
CDR3: CASSGRQGAALSNQPQHF

J: TRBJ2-3
D: TRBD2
V: TRBV5-1
size: -
length: 17
DNA: TGCGCCAGCAGCGGTACCGGGACTAGCGGGAGTATAGGTACGCAGTATTTT
CDR3: CASSGTGTSGSIGTQYF

J: TRBJ2-6
D: TRBD1
V: TRBV2
size: -
length: 17
DNA: TGTGCCAGCAGTGGCCTCCCAGGGGGCTCTGGGGCCAACGTCCTGACTTTC
CDR3: CASSGLPGGSGANVLTF

J: TRBJ1-3
D: -
V: TRBV6-1
size: -
length: 15
DNA: TGTGCCAGCAGTGAAGTTGGGACTCTCGGAAACACCATATATTTT
CDR3: CASSEVGTLGNTIYF

J: TRBJ2-1
D: TRBD2
V: TRBV5-1
size: -
length: 17
DNA: TGCGCCAGCAGCCTTGGACTAGCGACTACCTCTTACAATGAGCAGTTCTTC
CDR3: CASSLGLATTSYNEQFF

J: TRBJ2-3
D: -
V: TRBV2
size: -
length: 16
DNA: TGTGCCAGCAGTGAAATGGCGGGGTCTAGCACAGATACGCAGTATTTT
CDR3: CASSEMAGSSTDTQYF

J: TRBJ2-7
D: TRBD1
V: TRBV28
size: -
length: 14
DNA: TGTGCCAGCGAGAGGACAGGGGCATGGTTGGAGCAGTACTTC
CDR3: CASERTGAWLEQYF

J: TRBJ1-1
D: -
V: TRBV28
size: once
length: 13
DNA: TGTGCCAGCAGTCCCCCGGACGAGGGAAGGCCCATCTTT
CDR3: CASSPPDEGRPIF

J: TRBJ2-2
D: -
V: TRBV5-4
size: -
length: 14
DNA: TGTGCCAGCAGCTTTCAACTAGCAAGTGGGGAGCTGTTTTTT
CDR3: CASSFQLASGELFF

J: TRBJ2-1
D: TRBD2
V: TRBV6-5
size: -
length: 15
DNA: TGTGCCAGCAGTCCAGCGGGAGGCGCCTACAATGAGCAGTTCTTC
CDR3: CASSPAGGAYNEQFF

J: TRBJ2-1
D: TRBD2
V: TRBV28
size: -
length: 13
DNA: TGTGCCAGCGGGCTAGCGGGGGTGGGTGAGCAGTTCTTC
CDR3: CASGLAGVGEQFF

J: TRBJ2-2
D: -
V: TRBV29-1
size: few
length: 14
DNA: TGCAGCGTCGAACGGACAGAGAGGACCGGGGAGCTGTTTTTT
CDR3: CSVERTERTGELFF

J: TRBJ1-2
D: -
V: TRBV28
size: -
length: 17
DNA: TGTGCCAGCAGTTTATGGTCACGGGGGGCTCTAAACTATGGCTACACCTTC
CDR3: CASSLWSRGALNYGYTF

J: TRBJ1-4
D: -
V: TRBV2
size: few
length: 11
DNA: TGTGCCAGCAGCCCGGATGAAAAACTGTTTTTT
CDR3: CASSPDEKLFF

J: TRBJ2-5
D: -
V: TRBV9
size: -
length: 15
DNA: TGTGCCAGCAGCGCCCTCGGAGGAGCCCAAGAGACCCAGTACTTC
CDR3: CASSALGGAQETQYF

J: TRBJ1-2
D: TRBD1
V: TRBV19
size: -
length: 15
DNA: TGTGCCAGTAGCACTGACAGGGGAGTCGACTATGGCTACACCTTC
CDR3: CASSTDRGVDYGYTF

J: TRBJ2-2
D: TRBD2
V: TRBV27
size: -
length: 15
DNA: TGTGCCACCTCTAGCGGGAGGGCCCCGGTCGGGGAGCTGTTTTTT
CDR3: CATSSGRAPVGELFF

J: TRBJ2-7
D: -
V: TRBV27
size: -
length: 13
DNA: TGTGCCAGCAGGGGGGCAGGGACTAACGAGCAGTACTTC
CDR3: CASRGAGTNEQYF

J: TRBJ2-1
D: -
V: TRBV4-3
size: once
length: 14
DNA: TGCGCCAGCAGCAAAGACAGTACGTTGAATGAGCAGTTCTTC
CDR3: CASSKDSTLNEQFF

J: TRBJ1-2
D: -
V: TRBV2
size: -
length: 10
DNA: TGTGCCAGCGTGTCGGGGAGCTACACCTTC
CDR3: CASVSGSYTF